Following are 26 T cell receptor beta chains from one sample sequenced in a study of T-cell memory formation after mild COVID-19. TCRdb ran MiXCR on the 5' RACE reads and lists one entry per CDR3 protein. The sample holds around 450,000 distinct CDR3 sequences; roughly a quarter are singletons and the top ten take 8.5% to 9%. Material: PBMCs or a T cell subset sorted from them (not recorded which). Receptors originate from an adult woman who had mild COVID-19 (a few samples of this study predate the infection). Cell type and time point are not known.

This clonotype was seen only a few times. V gene TRBV6-6 combines with J gene TRBJ1-4; perhaps TRBD1 as D (6 bases). The CDR3 length is 13 residues. The V and J ends lost 10 bases and 0 bases respectively, with 9 bases between them. Per the germline V gene, CDR1 is MNHNY and CDR2 is SVGAGI (reference sequence). The DNA for the CDR3 is TGTGCCACCGGGGGCTCAACTAATGAAAAACTGTTTTTT. It encodes CATGGSTNEKLFF.

The chain carries TRBV5-1 and TRBJ2-3; D unclear. This CDR3 comprises 13 residues. Germline V gene data show CDR1 as SGHRS and CDR2 as YFSETQ. Between the trimmed V and J ends, which lost 5 bases and 4 bases, there was a span of 11 bases. The DNA of the CDR3 is TGCGCCAGCAGAGCGATCGGCGCAGATACGCAGTATTTT. Its translation: CASRAIGADTQYF.

The rearrangement uses TRBV19 and TRBJ1-1; tentative D call: TRBD1 (5 bases). V lost 1 base, J lost 4 bases, and 10 bases lay in between. The CDR3 spans 14 residues. CDR1 and CDR2 from the germline V gene are LNHDA and SQIVND (reference sequence). The CDR3 loop reads CASSIGGAGTEAFF. The CDR3 DNA follows: TGTGCCAGTAGTATAGGGGGCGCCGGCACTGAAGCTTTCTTT.

This clonotype occurred a few times. J is TRBJ1-1 and V is TRBV12-3 or TRBV12-4; D gene uncertain. Trimming cost V 3 bases and J 0 bases, with 8 bases left between them. There are 14 residues in the CDR3. CDR3: CASSFVGLNTEAFF. The CDR3 coding sequence is TGTGCCAGCAGTTTCGTCGGGCTGAACACTGAAGCTTTCTTT.

This sequence joins TRBV27 and TRBJ1-1; maybe TRBD1 (5 bases). CDR1 MNHEY and CDR2 SMNVEV come from the germline V gene (reference sequence). CDR3 length equals 13 residues. Trimming took 6 bases from V and 4 from J, leaving 12 bases between them. CDR3 nucleotide sequence: TGTGCCAGCAGGCAGGGTTCGGTCACTGAAGCTTTCTTT. Translation gives CASRQGSVTEAFF.

The chain couples TRBV5-4 to TRBJ2-7; D is unclear. V was shortened by 0 bases and J by 2 bases, with 6 bases between the two germline ends. The CDR3 contains 13 residues. Germline V lookup: CDR1 SGHNT, CDR2 YYREEE (reference sequence). CDR3: CASSLVGTYEQYF. CDR3 sequence (DNA): TGTGCCAGCAGCTTGGTTGGGACCTACGAGCAGTACTTC.

DNA of the CDR3: TGCAGCGTGGGGTGGGAGGGCTACACCTTC. Its protein product is CSVGWEGYTF. The J gene is TRBJ1-2, the V gene TRBV29-1, with no clear D. The CDR3 is 10 residues long. Trimming shortened V by 6 bases and J by 8 bases, and 10 bases separated the two germline ends. Germline CDR1 SQVTM, CDR2 ANQGSEA.

This clonotype was counted only a few times. The rearrangement uses TRBV20-1 and TRBJ2-7, with D unresolved. Germline-derived CDR1 and CDR2 are DFQATT and SNEGSKA (reference sequence). The CDR3 extends over 15 amino acids. V was cut by 0 bases and J by 2 bases, with 14 bases left in between. The CDR3 here is CSARDTGDPTYEQYF. DNA of the CDR3: TGCAGTGCTAGAGATACTGGCGATCCGACCTACGAGCAGTACTTC.

This chain uses TRBV29-1 with TRBJ2-7; 7 bases match TRBD2. Trimming took 3 bases from V and 1 from J; bases not matched to a gene: 12. CDR3 length: 16 amino acids. CDR1 SQVTM and CDR2 ANQGSEA come from the germline V gene. The CDR3 coding sequence is TGCAGCGTTGAGATGGCGGGAGAGTTTCCTTCCTACGAGCAGTACTTC. Translated: CSVEMAGEFPSYEQYF.

The chain recombines TRBV29-1 with TRBJ2-3, with D possibly being TRBD1 (6 bases). Germline loops: CDR1 SQVTM, CDR2 ANQGSEA. Trimming removed 6 bases at V and 6 bases at J, with 22 bases between. The CDR3 is 15 residues long. As DNA, the CDR3 is TGCAGCGTATCCCCCTCTGGGGGCCTCACGGATACGCAGTATTTT. It translates to CSVSPSGGLTDTQYF.

This clonotype was detected only a few times. The chain uses TRBV6-2 or TRBV6-3 and TRBJ2-3; 12 bases agree with TRBD1. Germline loops: CDR1 MNHEY, CDR2 SVGEGT. Germline trimming cut 0 bases from V and 1 base from J; bases unmatched to any gene: 11. The CDR3 loop spans 20 amino acids. In DNA, the CDR3 is TGTGCCAGCAGTTACTCGAGAGCCCCACGGGACAGGGGGCGCACAGATACGCAGTATTTT. Translation: CASSYSRAPRDRGRTDTQYF.

The V call is TRBV7-2, the J call TRBJ2-1; 9 bases are a match to TRBD2. V shed 5 bases and J 4 bases; nucleotides not matched to a gene: 15. This CDR3 spans 18 amino acids. Germline V lookup: CDR1 SGHTA, CDR2 FQGNSA. This CDR3 is CASSRSKKTSGFYNEQFF. In DNA, the CDR3 is TGTGCCAGCAGCCGTTCCAAAAAGACTAGCGGCTTTTACAATGAGCAGTTCTTC. The whole variable domain, filled in from reference TRBV7-2 and TRBJ2-1, reads GAGVSQSPSNKVTEKGKDVELRCDPISGHTALYWYRQSLGQGLEFLIYFQGNSAPDKSGLPSDRFSAERTGGSVSTLTIQRTQQEDSAVYLCASSRSKKTSGFYNEQFFGPGTRLTVL.

The chain carries TRBV4-1 and TRBJ2-7, with 7 positions matching TRBD2. This CDR3 has 17 amino acids. The ends lost 0 bases at V and 7 bases at J; junction bases unmatched: 15. Germline assignment: CDR1 MGHRA and CDR2 YSYEKL. This CDR3 is CASSQDIIRLAVGEQYF. The CDR3 DNA follows: TGCGCCAGCAGCCAAGATATAATTCGGCTAGCGGTAGGTGAGCAGTACTTC.

This clonotype was seen many times. CDR3 coding DNA: TGCAGCAGTCTTGGCGGGAGCTCCTACAATGAGCAGTTCTTC. It translates to CSSLGGSSYNEQFF. The genes are TRBV29-1 and TRBJ2-1, with 7 bases aligning to TRBD2. Looked up from germline, CDR1 is SQVTM and CDR2 is ANQGSEA. The junction had 7 bases not matched to a gene; V was cut back by 8 bases and J by 0 bases. The CDR3 extends over 14 amino acids.

This clonotype was found a few times. The chain combines TRBV18 with TRBJ2-5; 9 positions agree with TRBD1. V lost 4 bases and J lost 2; bases outside the gene matches: 5. CDR1 KGHSH and CDR2 LQKENI come from the germline V gene. This CDR3 is 15 amino acids long. In DNA, the CDR3 is TGTGCCAGCTCACAAAGGACAGGGGTTCAAGAGACCCAGTACTTC. Translated, it gives CASSQRTGVQETQYF. The whole variable domain, remainder taken from reference TRBV18 and TRBJ2-5, is NAGVMQNPRHLVRRRGQEARLRCSPMKGHSHVYWYRQLPEEGLKFMVYLQKENIIDESGMPKERFSAEFPKEGPSILRIQQVVRGDSAAYFCASSQRTGVQETQYFGPGTRLLVL.

This clonotype showed up just a few times. This chain connects TRBV18 to TRBJ1-1; tentative D call: TRBD1 (5 bases). This CDR3 has 15 residues. Germline V gene lookup returns CDR1 KGHSH and CDR2 LQKENI. V dropped 3 bases and J dropped 1 base, with 12 bases sitting between them. Here the CDR3 reads CASSPGPGPNTEAFF. The CDR3 DNA sequence: TGTGCCAGCTCACCGGGGCCGGGGCCGAACACTGAAGCTTTCTTT.

This clonotype was seen only a few times. The chain links TRBV5-1 to TRBJ2-3; D is unresolved. Deletions cut 2 bases from V and 4 bases from J, with 14 bases between. In germline, CDR1 is SGHRS, CDR2 YFSETQ. CDR3 length: 15 residues. This CDR3 is CASSFSLLGADTQYF. As DNA, the CDR3 is TGCGCCAGCAGCTTCAGCCTCCTAGGCGCAGATACGCAGTATTTT.

The chain is built from TRBV6-5 and TRBJ2-7; 10 nucleotides line up with TRBD2. CDR1 MNHEY and CDR2 SVGAGI come from the germline V gene. The CDR3 extends over 19 amino acids. Unmatched junction bases numbered 18, after V lost 5 bases and J lost 2 bases. CDR3 sequence (DNA): TGTGCCAGCAGTAAAAGGGCACTAAGCACTAGCGGGAACACCTACGAGCAGTACTTC. Translating it yields CASSKRALSTSGNTYEQYF.

As regards this clonotype: One end of the junction varies from germline; a read error may be responsible. The chain links TRBV7-7 to TRBJ2-5, with a possible D match to TRBD2 (6 bases). Germline CDR1 and CDR2: SSHAT and FNYEAQ (reference sequence). CDR3 size: 14 residues. CDR3 loop: CASSSSSVQETQYF. DNA of the CDR3: TGTGCTAGCAGTTCCTCTAGCGTCCAAGAGACCCAGTACTTC.

This clonotype appeared many times. CDR3 nucleotides: TGTGCCAGCAGTTACTCCGGACAGGGGGGTAGCAATCAGCCCCAGCATTTT. It specifies CASSYSGQGGSNQPQHF. The chain recombines TRBV6-5 with TRBJ1-5, with TRBD1 matching 10 bases. Germline V gene sequence: CDR1 MNHEY, CDR2 SVGAGI. CDR3 length: 17 residues. V dropped 0 bases and J dropped 0; count of bases not matched to a gene: 2.

The CDR3 DNA reads as TGTGCCAGCAGGAACAGAGACGCGGGGGAAAAACTGTTTTTT. This encodes CASRNRDAGEKLFF. This chain links TRBV25-1 with TRBJ1-4; unclear D gene. With 6 bases removed from V and 8 bases from J, the gap between germline ends came to 16 bases. Germline CDR1 is MGHDK and CDR2 is SYGVNS. This CDR3 is built from 14 residues.

The chain uses TRBV6-2 or TRBV6-3 and TRBJ1-2; D gene unclear. Trimming cost V 6 bases and J 7 bases, with 18 bases left between them. CDR3 length: 14 amino acids. Germline CDR1 and CDR2: MNHEY and SVGEGT. CDR3 DNA: TGTGCCAGCAGCTGGACCTCGGGTGCGGCTGGCTACACCTTC. This encodes CASSWTSGAAGYTF.

This clonotype was recorded a few times. The chain is built from TRBV2 and TRBJ2-7; 7 bases are a match to TRBD2. CDR3 length equals 13 residues. Germline V gene data show CDR1 as SNHLY and CDR2 as FYNNEI. The CDR3 DNA reads TGTGCTATCAATACCGGGACTACCTACGAGCAGTACTTC. Residues: CAINTGTTYEQYF.

This clonotype was seen a handful of times. The rearrangement joins TRBV6-5 to TRBJ2-1, with a weak D call TRBD2 (5 bases). V was shortened by 6 bases and J by 5 bases, with 14 bases between the two germline ends. From germline, CDR1 is MNHEY and CDR2 SVGAGI. CDR3 size: 14 residues. The CDR3 is CASSPGSFNNEQFF. For the CDR3, the DNA is TGTGCCAGCAGCCCGGGATCCTTCAACAATGAGCAGTTCTTC.

This clonotype was found a few times. The chain carries TRBV29-1 and TRBJ2-5, with D perhaps assigned TRBD1 or TRBD2 (5 bases each). The CDR3 contains 14 residues. V was trimmed by 0 bases and J by 5 bases, leaving 13 bases between them. Germline values: CDR1 SQVTM, CDR2 ANQGSEA. Written as DNA, the CDR3 is TGCAGCGTTGAAGATCCGAGGGGCAGGGAGACCCAGTACTTC. Its translation is CSVEDPRGRETQYF. The entire variable domain, with the rest obtained from reference TRBV29-1 and TRBJ2-5, is as follows: SAVISQKPSRDICQRGTSLTIQCQVDSQVTMMFWYRQQPGQSLTLIATANQGSEATYESGFVIDKFPISRPNLTFSTLTVSNMSPEDSSIYLCSVEDPRGRETQYFGPGTRLLVL.

The sample holds a few counts of this clonotype. CDR3 nucleotides: TGCAGCGTAGCCGGGACGCCTTCCTACAATGAGCAGTTCTTC. This sequence encodes CSVAGTPSYNEQFF. The chain is built from TRBV29-1 and TRBJ2-1; D tentatively reads TRBD1 or TRBD2 (5 bases each). V lost 6 bases and J 1 base, leaving 13 bases between the germline ends. CDR1 and CDR2 (germline): SQVTM, ANQGSEA. The CDR3 sequence is 14 residues long.